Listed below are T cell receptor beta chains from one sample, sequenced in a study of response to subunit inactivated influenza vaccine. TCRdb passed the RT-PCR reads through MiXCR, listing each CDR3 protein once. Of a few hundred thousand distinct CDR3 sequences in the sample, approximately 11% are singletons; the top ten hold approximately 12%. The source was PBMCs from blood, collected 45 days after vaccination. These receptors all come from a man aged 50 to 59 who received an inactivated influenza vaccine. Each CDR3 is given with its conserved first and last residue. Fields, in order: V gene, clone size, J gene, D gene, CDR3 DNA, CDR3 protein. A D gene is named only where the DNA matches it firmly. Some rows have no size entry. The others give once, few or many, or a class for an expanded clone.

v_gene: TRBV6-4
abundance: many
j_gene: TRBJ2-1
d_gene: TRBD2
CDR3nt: TGTGCCAGCAGTGGAACTAGCGGGAGGATCAATGAGCAGTTCTTC
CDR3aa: CASSGTSGRINEQFF

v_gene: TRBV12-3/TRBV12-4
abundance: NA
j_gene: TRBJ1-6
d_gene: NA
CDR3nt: TGTGCCAGCAGTGGGAGGAGGGATTCACCCCTCCACTTT
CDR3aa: CASSGRRDSPLHF

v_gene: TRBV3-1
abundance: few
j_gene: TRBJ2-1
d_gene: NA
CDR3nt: TGTGCCAGCAGCCAACTAGTGTACAATGAGCAGTTCTTC
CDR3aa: CASSQLVYNEQFF

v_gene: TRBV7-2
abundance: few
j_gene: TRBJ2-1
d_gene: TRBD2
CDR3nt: TGTGCCAGCAGCCTTAGCGGGAGGGAGGAGCAGTTCTTC
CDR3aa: CASSLSGREEQFF

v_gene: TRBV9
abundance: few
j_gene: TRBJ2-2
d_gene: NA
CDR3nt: TGTGCCAGCAGCGTAGTGTCCACCACCGGGGAGCTGTTTTTT
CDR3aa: CASSVVSTTGELFF

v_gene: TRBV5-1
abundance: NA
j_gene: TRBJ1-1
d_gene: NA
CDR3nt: TGCGCCAGCAGCTGGCGGAGGGGTAACACTGAAGCTTTCTTT
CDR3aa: CASSWRRGNTEAFF

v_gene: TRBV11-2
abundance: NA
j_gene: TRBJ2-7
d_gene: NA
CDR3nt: TGTGCCAGCAGCCGGGCAGAGGGGACTTACGAGCAGTACTTC
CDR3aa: CASSRAEGTYEQYF

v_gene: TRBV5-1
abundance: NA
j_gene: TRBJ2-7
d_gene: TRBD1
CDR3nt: TGCGCCAGCAGCTTGGTGGGACAGACCTACGAGCAGTACTTC
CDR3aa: CASSLVGQTYEQYF

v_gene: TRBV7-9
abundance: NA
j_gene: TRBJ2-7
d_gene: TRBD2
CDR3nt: TGTGCCAGCAGCCCAGCGGGGGCTACCCTGTACGAGCAGTACTTC
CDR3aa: CASSPAGATLYEQYF

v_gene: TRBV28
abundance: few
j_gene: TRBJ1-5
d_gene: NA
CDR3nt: TGTGCCAGCAGTTTAAGGTCCGGGGTGAGCAATCAGCCCCAGCATTTT
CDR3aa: CASSLRSGVSNQPQHF

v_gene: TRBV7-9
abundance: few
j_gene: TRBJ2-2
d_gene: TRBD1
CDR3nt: TGTGCCATACAGGGGCTGTCAGCCGGGGAGCTGTTTTTT
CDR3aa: CAIQGLSAGELFF

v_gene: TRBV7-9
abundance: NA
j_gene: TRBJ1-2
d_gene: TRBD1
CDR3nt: TGTGCCAGCAGCACCTCGGACAGGGTATATGGCTACACCTTC
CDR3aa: CASSTSDRVYGYTF

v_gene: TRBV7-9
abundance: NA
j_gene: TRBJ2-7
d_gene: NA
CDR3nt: TGTGCCAGCACGTACATGACCTACGAGCAGTACTTC
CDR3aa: CASTYMTYEQYF

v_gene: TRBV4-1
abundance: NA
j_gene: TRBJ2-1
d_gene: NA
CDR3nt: TGCGCCAGCAGCCAACCCCGTGGGCAGGGGAAGAATGAGCAGTTCTTC
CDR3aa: CASSQPRGQGKNEQFF

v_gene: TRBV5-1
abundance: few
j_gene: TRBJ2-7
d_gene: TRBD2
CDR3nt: TGCGCCAGCAGCTATGCAGGGACTACGTCCTACGAGCAGTACTTC
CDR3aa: CASSYAGTTSYEQYF

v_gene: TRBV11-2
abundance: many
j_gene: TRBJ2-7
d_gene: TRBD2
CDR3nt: TGTGCCAGCAGCTTTACCGGGACTAGCGACTACGAGCAGTACTTC
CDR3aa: CASSFTGTSDYEQYF

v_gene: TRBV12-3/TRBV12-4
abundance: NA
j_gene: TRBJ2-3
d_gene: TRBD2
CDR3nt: TGTGCCAGCAACCTTGGGACTAGCGACACAGATACGCAGTATTTT
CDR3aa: CASNLGTSDTDTQYF